This entry is about one TCR beta chain. No antigen is known for it. This sample stems from a study of graft-versus-host responses after intestinal transplantation. There are 14 residues in the CDR3. Trimming left V 0 bases short and J 8 bases short, with 14 bases between. CDR1 and CDR2 from the germline V gene are SGHDN and FVKESK. Profiling relied on immunoSEQ multiplex PCR, and the TCRdb table lists in-frame clones only, not all of them. Seen here are some 86,000 clones, roughly nine tenths observed once, and the top ten hold approximately 0.28%. This specimen was unstimulated CD4+ T cells sorted from spleen or lymph node cells, taken before transplant. J is TRBJ2-7 and V is TRBV14; D call uncertain. The clonotype originates from a human donor who was the organ donor for an intestinal transplant. CDR3 protein: CASSQDQLFRKQYF. DNA of the CDR3: TGTGCCAGCAGCCAAGATCAGTTGTTCCGAAAGCAGTACTTC.